This TCR beta chain came from a study of T cell changes during pregnancy in multiple sclerosis. Clones were read by immunoSEQ multiplex PCR, and TCRdb kept only the in-frame ones, dropping some. Altogether tens of thousands of clones are present, around 86% being singletons, with the ten largest covering about 13%. Sequencing was performed on CD8+ T cells from peripheral blood mononuclear cells, taken in the first trimester of pregnancy. This TCR came from a female donor in good health, enrolled as a control in a pregnancy study.

In DNA form, the CDR3 reads TGTGCCAGCACCAAAAAGATGGAGGGAACTGAAGCTTTCTTT. Translating it yields CASTKKMEGTEAFF. The chain links TRBV6-1 to TRBJ1-1; D is ambiguous. V shed 7 bases and J shed 5 bases, with 17 bases lying between them. In germline, CDR1 is MNHNS, CDR2 SASEGT. There are 14 residues in the CDR3.